The clone carrying this TCR beta chain was counted a few times. These data belong to a study of regulatory T cells in long-lasting Graves disease. Both iRepertoire HTBI primers and Arm-PCR of CDR3 regions were used to build the TCR beta libraries. One entry per CDR3 protein results from TCRdb running MiXCR on the multiplex PCR reads. The sample includes some 330,000 distinct CDR3 sequences, 12% of them seen just once. Time point noted: newly diagnosed GD, antithyroid drugs for less than 3 months. Generation of the TCR library employed RNA extracted from PBMCs. Germline trimming cut 9 bases from V and 15 bases from J; bases unmatched to any gene: 12. CDR3 size: 12 residues. Germline V lookup: CDR1 MDHEN, CDR2 SYDVKM. The same sample was also studied in work on T cells in Graves' hyperthyroidism and ophthalmopathy. From that paper: Diagnosing involved the use of clinical symptoms, serum thyroxine and TRAb, thyroid ultrasound and orbital computed tomography.

This receptor was taken from a young woman with Graves disease. The sample here was peripheral blood mononuclear cells (PBMCs), taken at new diagnosis, from a patient treated with antithyroid drugs. The V and J genes are TRBV28 and TRBJ2-1; TRBD1 aligns across 9 bases. CDR3 sequence reads: CASGTGTLKLFF. DNA for the CDR3: TGTGCCAGTGGGACAGGGACCCTAAAGCTGTTCTTC.